This T cell receptor beta chain comes out of a study of molecular identifiers for immune sequencing clone quantification. Study conclusions and caveats: Spiked Jurkat TCR RNA from one cell was reportedly detectable among roughly 910,000 naive cells.

V was trimmed by 2 bases and J by 3 bases, leaving 8 bases between them. The V gene's germline CDR1 is MNHNS and CDR2 SASEGT. CDR3 size: 13 residues. Libraries of naive CD8 T cells were made from approximately 20,000 to 1,000,000 sorted cells. They used 10%, 30% or 50% RNA. Naive CD8 T cells, phenotype CD8+CD4-CCR7+CD45RA+, were sorted. Previously described methods and listed TCR primers were used for bulk TCR libraries. TCRdb reanalysed the PCR reads using MiXCR and keeps one entry per CDR3 protein. The sample yields a few hundred thousand distinct CDR3 sequences, around 23% seen once. This clonotype was detected ten times or more. Its antigen is currently unknown.

This receptor was taken from a human donor in good health. Some libraries in this study had Jurkat cell RNA spiked in. The rearrangement uses TRBV6-1 and TRBJ2-7; D may be TRBD2 (5 bases). The sequenced sample was naive CD8+ T cells from blood, with Jurkat cell RNA spiked in. Documented subset: FACS-sorted CD8+CD4-CCR7+CD45RA+ naive T cells. The CDR3 nucleotides are TGTGCCAGCAGTGAAAACGGGAACTACGAGCAGTACTTC. As protein: CASSENGNYEQYF.